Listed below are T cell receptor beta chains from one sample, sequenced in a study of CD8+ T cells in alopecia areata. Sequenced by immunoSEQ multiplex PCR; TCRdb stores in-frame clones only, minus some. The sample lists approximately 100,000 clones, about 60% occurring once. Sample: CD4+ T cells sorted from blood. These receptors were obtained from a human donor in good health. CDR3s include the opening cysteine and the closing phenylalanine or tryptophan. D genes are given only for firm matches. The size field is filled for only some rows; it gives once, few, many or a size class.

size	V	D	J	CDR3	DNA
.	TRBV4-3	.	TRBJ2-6	CASSQETGANVLTF	TGCGCCAGCAGCCAAGAAACTGGGGCCAACGTCCTGACTTTC
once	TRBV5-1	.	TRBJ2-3	CASNSSPGTRTDTQYF	TGCGCCAGCAACTCATCACCGGGAACACGCACAGATACGCAGTATTTT
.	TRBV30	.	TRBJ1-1	CAWSPYTEAFF	TGTGCCTGGAGTCCGTACACTGAAGCTTTCTTT
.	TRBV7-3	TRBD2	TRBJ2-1	CASSLLGPSGGKYNEQFF	TGTGCCAGCAGCTTATTAGGGCCTAGCGGGGGGAAGTACAATGAGCAGTTCTTC
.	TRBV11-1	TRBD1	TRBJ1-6	CASSLATGGSNSPLHF	TGTGCCAGCAGCTTAGCGACAGGGGGTTCGAATTCACCCCTCCACTTT
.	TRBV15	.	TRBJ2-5	CATSRDFQETQYF	TGTGCCACCAGCAGGGACTTCCAAGAGACCCAGTACTTC
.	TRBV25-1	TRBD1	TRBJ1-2	CASSGTGASGYTF	TGTGCCAGCAGTGGCACAGGGGCCAGCGGCTACACCTTC
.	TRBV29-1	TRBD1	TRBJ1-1	CSVPNGQGSTEAFF	TGCAGCGTTCCGAATGGACAGGGAAGCACTGAAGCTTTCTTT
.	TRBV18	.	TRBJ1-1	CASSPWQGEAFF	TGTGCCAGCTCACCATGGCAGGGTGAAGCTTTCTTT
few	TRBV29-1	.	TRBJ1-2	CSVGTGAGVGYTF	TGCAGCGTTGGTACCGGGGCCGGAGTTGGCTACACCTTC
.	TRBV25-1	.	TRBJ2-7	CASSDPSGLGEQYF	TGTGCCAGCAGTGATCCCTCGGGACTTGGCGAGCAGTACTTC
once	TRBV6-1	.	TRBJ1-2	CASTLGVSYGYTF	TGTGCCAGCACCTTGGGGGTCTCCTATGGCTACACCTTC
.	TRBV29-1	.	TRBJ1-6	CSVERHSGDPVAPLHF	TGCAGCGTTGAACGTCATTCAGGGGACCCTGTCGCACCCCTCCACTTT
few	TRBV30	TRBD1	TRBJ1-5	CAWSVQTGAFQPQHF	TGTGCCTGGAGTGTACAGACAGGGGCTTTTCAGCCCCAGCATTTT
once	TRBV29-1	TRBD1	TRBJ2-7	CSVGQGTYEQYF	TGCAGCGTTGGACAGGGGACCTACGAGCAGTACTTC
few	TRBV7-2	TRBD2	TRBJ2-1	CASSSRGGSYNEQFF	TGTGCCAGCAGCTCCCGCGGGGGCTCCTACAATGAGCAGTTCTTC
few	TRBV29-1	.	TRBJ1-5	CSVVVDGVDQPQHF	TGCAGCGTTGTCGTTGATGGGGTGGATCAGCCCCAGCATTTT
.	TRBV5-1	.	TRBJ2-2	CASSFVNQAGTGELFF	TGCGCCAGCAGCTTCGTGAATCAAGCGGGCACCGGGGAGCTGTTTTTT
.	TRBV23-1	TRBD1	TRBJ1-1	CASSQSRVEGAYEAFF	TGCGCCAGCAGTCAATCTAGGGTCGAGGGGGCGTACGAAGCTTTCTTT
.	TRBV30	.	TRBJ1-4	CAWSAPSAGATNEKLFF	TGTGCCTGGAGTGCCCCAAGTGCGGGGGCAACTAATGAAAAACTGTTTTTT
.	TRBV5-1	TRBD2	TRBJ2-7	CASSREVPYEQYF	TGCGCCAGCAGCCGGGAGGTACCCTACGAGCAGTACTTC
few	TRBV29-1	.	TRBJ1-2	CSVSTGIHYGYTF	TGCAGCGTCTCCACCGGGATCCACTATGGCTACACCTTC
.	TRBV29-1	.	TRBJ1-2	CSVVGDLAYGYTF	TGCAGCGTTGTAGGAGATTTGGCTTATGGCTACACCTTC
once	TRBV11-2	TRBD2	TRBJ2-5	CASSFFSSGGSETQYF	TGTGCCAGCAGCTTCTTTTCTAGCGGGGGGTCTGAGACCCAGTACTTC
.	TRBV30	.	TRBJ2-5	CAWTGWAQETQYF	TGTGCCTGGACGGGTTGGGCCCAAGAGACCCAGTACTTC
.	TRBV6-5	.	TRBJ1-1	CASSYSMSQMNTEAFF	TGTGCCAGCAGTTACTCGATGTCTCAAATGAACACTGAAGCTTTCTTT
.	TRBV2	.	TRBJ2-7	CASGRPPGEQYF	TGTGCCAGCGGACGGCCCCCGGGGGAGCAGTACTTC
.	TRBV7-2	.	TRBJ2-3	CASSLAEGGGTDTQYF	TGTGCCAGCAGCTTAGCGGAGGGAGGTGGGACGGATACGCAGTATTTT
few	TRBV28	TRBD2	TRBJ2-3	CASSFASGGITDTQYF	TGTGCCAGCAGCTTCGCTAGCGGGGGAATCACAGATACGCAGTATTTT
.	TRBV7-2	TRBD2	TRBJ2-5	CASTSRGGTETQYF	TGTGCCAGCACTTCTCGCGGGGGGACGGAGACCCAGTACTTC
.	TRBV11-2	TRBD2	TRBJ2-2	CASSWTSGTNTGELFF	TGTGCCAGCAGTTGGACTAGCGGGACGAACACCGGGGAGCTGTTTTTT
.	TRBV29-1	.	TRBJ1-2	CSVLRDLYGYTF	TGCAGCGTCCTCAGGGACCTCTATGGCTACACCTTC
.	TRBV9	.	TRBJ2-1	CASSVDGGSVYNEQFF	TGTGCCAGCAGCGTAGATGGGGGTAGCGTCTACAATGAGCAGTTCTTC
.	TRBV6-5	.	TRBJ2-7	CASSYSPGVQEQYF	TGTGCCAGCAGTTACTCGCCGGGAGTTCAAGAGCAGTACTTC
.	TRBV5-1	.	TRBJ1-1	CASSLVPQGSGTEAFF	TGCGCCAGCAGCTTGGTCCCCCAGGGGAGCGGCACTGAAGCTTTCTTT